These 10 T cell receptor beta chains share one sample of origin, sequenced in a study of CD8+ T cells in alopecia areata. Treatment described: oral pan-JAK inhibitor, 5-10 mg twice daily. The authors extracted RNA and reverse transcribed it into cDNA as the sequencing template. Here immunoSEQ multiplex PCR was the method, and the copy in TCRdb shows in-frame clones only, minus some. The sample consists of about 200,000 clones, about two fifths of them appearing once. The source material was CD4+ T cells sorted from blood, sampled around week 34, from a patient treated with tofacitinib. Receptors originate from a human donor with alopecia areata.

This chain joins TRBV11-2 and TRBJ1-1; 9 bases align to TRBD1. The V segment lost 5 bases and the J segment 8 bases; nucleotides outside the gene matches: 6. This CDR3 spans 13 amino acids. Germline V gene sequence: CDR1 SGHAT, CDR2 FQNNGV. CDR3 loop: CASSPRDREEAFF. CDR3 in DNA: TGTGCCAGCAGCCCGAGGGACAGGGAGGAAGCTTTCTTT.

The V and J genes are TRBV27 and TRBJ2-7, with 7 nucleotides matching TRBD1. V lost 2 bases to trimming and J lost 2 bases; unmatched junction nucleotides: 3. Germline CDR1 and CDR2: MNHEY and SMNVEV (reference sequence). The length of the CDR3 is 14 residues. The CDR3, as DNA: TGTGCCAGCAGTTTAACGGGACAGACCTACGAGCAGTACTTC. Translated, it gives CASSLTGQTYEQYF.

The chain has TRBV30 and TRBJ1-1, with D possibly matching TRBD1 (5 bases). CDR3 size: 13 residues. CDR1 is GTSNPN and CDR2 is SVGIG in the germline V gene (reference sequence). V lost 4 bases, J lost 3 bases, and 12 bases lay in between. CDR3 sequence reads: CAWTLRGYTEAFF. The CDR3 nucleotides read TGTGCCTGGACTCTGAGGGGTTACACTGAAGCTTTCTTT.

The chain carries TRBV7-9 and TRBJ2-3; TRBD2 agrees at 11 bases. With 1 base clipped from V and 3 bases from J, the junction kept 6 bases outside the gene matches. Germline V gene sequence: CDR1 SEHNR, CDR2 FQNEAQ (reference sequence). CDR3 length equals 17 residues. CDR3 loop: CASSLGSSGRRTDTQYF. The CDR3 DNA follows: TGTGCCAGCAGCTTAGGGTCTAGCGGGAGGCGAACAGATACGCAGTATTTT. Using reference TRBV7-9 and TRBJ2-3 for the parts outside the CDR3, the full variable domain is DTGVSQNPRHKITKRGQNVTFRCDPISEHNRLYWYRQTLGQGPEFLTYFQNEAQLEKSRLLSDRFSAERPKGSFSTLEIQRTEQGDSAMYLCASSLGSSGRRTDTQYFGPGTRLTVL.

The chain employs TRBV29-1 and TRBJ1-2; TRBD1 matches 7 bases. The CDR3 extends over 13 amino acids. Germline V gives CDR1 SQVTM, CDR2 ANQGSEA. Trimming took 3 bases from V and 4 from J; bases not matched to a gene: 5. CDR3 DNA: TGCAGCGTTGATGTACAGGGGAGCTATGGCTACACCTTC. This sequence encodes CSVDVQGSYGYTF.

The chain links TRBV29-1 to TRBJ1-2, with 7 bases lining up with TRBD1. The CDR3 is 14 amino acids. With V trimmed by 7 bases and J by 5 bases, 13 bases remained unmatched. CDR1 is SQVTM, CDR2 ANQGSEA, per germline. CDR3 amino acids: CSGKQGSGRYGYTF. The CDR3 nucleotides are TGCAGCGGAAAACAGGGGAGTGGAAGATATGGCTACACCTTC.

V usage is TRBV27 and J usage is TRBJ1-1; 8 bases are shared with TRBD1. This CDR3 is 14 amino acids long. Per the germline V gene, CDR1 is MNHEY and CDR2 is SMNVEV (reference sequence). V trimming: 7 bases; J trimming: 3 bases; junction bases outside the gene matches: 7. In nucleotides, the CDR3 is TGTGCCAGCAACGACAGGGGATCGGACACTGAAGCTTTCTTT. Translation gives CASNDRGSDTEAFF.

The chain carries TRBV6-6 and TRBJ2-7; D unclear. The V gene's germline CDR1 is MNHNY and CDR2 SVGAGI (reference sequence). The length of the CDR3 is 13 residues. Trimming took 1 base from V and 3 from J, leaving 7 bases between them. The CDR3: CASSYLEYYEQYF. The CDR3, as DNA: TGTGCCAGCAGTTACTTGGAATACTACGAGCAGTACTTC.

This clone was seen repeatedly, ten times or more. The rearrangement uses TRBV7-9 and TRBJ2-1; D unresolved. Germline V gene data show CDR1 as SEHNR and CDR2 as FQNEAQ (reference sequence). Trimming pared 2 bases from V and 7 bases from J, leaving 6 bases between. The CDR3 runs to 12 residues. The CDR3 spells CASSLNRNEQFF. The CDR3, as DNA: TGTGCCAGCAGCTTAAATAGGAATGAGCAGTTCTTC.

This chain joins TRBV29-1 and TRBJ2-3; the match to TRBD1 covers 8 bases. The CDR3 has 13 residues. Germline V gene sequence: CDR1 SQVTM, CDR2 ANQGSEA. The V and J ends lost 3 bases and 1 base, in that order; junction bases with no gene match: 0. The CDR3: CSVEDRGTDTQYF. In DNA form, the CDR3 reads TGCAGCGTTGAGGACAGGGGCACAGATACGCAGTATTTT.